This passage covers 18 T cell receptor beta chains from one sample sequenced in a study of response to subunit inactivated influenza vaccine. From the RT-PCR reads, TCRdb called clonotypes with MiXCR, one entry per CDR3 protein. This table has hundreds of thousands of distinct CDR3 sequences, around 8% appearing once. The sample consisted of PBMCs from blood, taken around 2 years after vaccination. The receptors were gathered from a man aged 50-75 years who received an inactivated influenza vaccine.

The chain recombines TRBV5-1 with TRBJ2-2, with unresolved D. Germline-derived CDR1 and CDR2 are SGHRS and YFSETQ. This CDR3 spans 13 amino acids. With 0 bases removed from V and 5 bases from J, the gap between germline ends came to 5 bases. DNA for the CDR3: TGCGCCAGCAGCTTGGGCAAGACCGGGGAGCTGTTTTTT. Residues: CASSLGKTGELFF. Together with reference TRBV5-1 and TRBJ2-2, the CDR3 gives the full variable domain: KAGVTQTPRYLIKTRGQQVTLSCSPISGHRSVSWYQQTPGQGLQFLFEYFSETQRNKGNFPGRFSGRQFSNSRSEMNVSTLELGDSALYLCASSLGKTGELFFGEGSRLTVL.

This clonotype was recorded a few times. The V gene is TRBV6-4, the J gene TRBJ2-1, with TRBD2 matching 7 bases. Germline V lookup: CDR1 MRHNA, CDR2 SNTAGT. The CDR3 sequence is 16 residues long. The J segment lost 4 bases and the V segment lost 1 base, leaving 7 bases of the junction unmatched. The CDR3 loop is CASSDFAGDGYNEQFF. As DNA, the CDR3 is TGTGCCAGCAGTGACTTTGCGGGGGATGGGTACAATGAGCAGTTCTTC.

This clonotype was seen only a few times. The V gene is TRBV20-1, the J gene TRBJ2-7; 12 bases are shared with TRBD2. CDR1 is DFQATT, CDR2 SNEGSKA, per germline (reference sequence). The CDR3 loop spans 15 amino acids. J was trimmed by 6 bases and V by 3 bases; bases with no gene match: 9. This CDR3 is CSASLLAGGTAEQYF. CDR3 in DNA: TGCAGTGCTAGCTTACTAGCGGGAGGAACAGCCGAGCAGTACTTC.

This chain connects TRBV20-1 to TRBJ1-4, with 8 bases that match TRBD1. This CDR3 has 16 amino acids. V dropped 2 bases and J dropped 8; count of bases not matched to a gene: 13. Germline assignment: CDR1 DFQATT and CDR2 SNEGSKA (reference sequence). CDR3 amino acids: CSARFPGGGFGEKLFF. The CDR3 DNA sequence: TGCAGTGCTAGATTCCCAGGGGGCGGATTTGGGGAAAAACTGTTTTTT.

This clonotype was observed a handful of times. The CDR3 DNA sequence: TGCAGTGCTAGGGCAGGGATGACTGAAGCTTTCTTT. It yields the protein CSARAGMTEAFF. The chain employs TRBV20-1 and TRBJ1-1; D is possibly TRBD1 (5 bases). The CDR3 extends over 12 amino acids. The germline V gene encodes CDR1 DFQATT and CDR2 SNEGSKA (reference sequence). V dropped 3 bases and J dropped 5 bases, with 10 bases sitting between them.

The chain uses TRBV12-3 or TRBV12-4 and TRBJ1-2, with TRBD1 identical over 12 bases. Losses at the gene ends were 5 bases for V and 5 bases for J; bases not matched to a gene: 6. This CDR3 comprises 15 residues. CDR3 sequence reads: CASSDPGQGAYGYTF. The DNA for the CDR3 is TGTGCCAGCAGTGACCCGGGACAGGGGGCGTATGGCTACACCTTC.

Many counts were recorded for this clonotype. V usage is TRBV14 and J usage is TRBJ2-2; D is ambiguous. The CDR3 is made up of 16 amino acids. The germline gives CDR1 SGHDN, CDR2 FVKESK. V lost 1 base, J lost 0 bases, and 9 bases lay in between. The CDR3 is CASSQVGRSNTGELFF. The CDR3 nucleotides are TGTGCCAGCAGCCAAGTCGGCAGGTCGAACACCGGGGAGCTGTTTTTT.

The rearrangement joins TRBV7-9 to TRBJ2-1, with TRBD2 matching over 7 bases. The CDR3 length is 15 residues. Germline assignment: CDR1 SEHNR and CDR2 FQNEAQ (reference sequence). V trimming: 5 bases; J trimming: 2 bases; junction bases outside the gene matches: 6. The CDR3 spells CASSRTSPAYNEQFF. For the CDR3, the DNA is TGTGCCAGCAGCAGGACTAGTCCTGCCTACAATGAGCAGTTCTTC.

This clonotype came up a few times. V usage is TRBV7-2 and J usage is TRBJ2-5; unclear D gene. V was shortened by 3 bases and J by 5 bases, with 7 bases between the two germline ends. CDR1 is SGHTA and CDR2 is FQGNSA in the germline V gene. The CDR3 is made up of 12 amino acids. The CDR3: CASSFISETQYF. The CDR3 nucleotides are TGTGCCAGCAGCTTCATTTCTGAGACCCAGTACTTC.

This chain links TRBV20-1 with TRBJ2-4; the D gene is possibly TRBD1 (6 bases). Trimming shortened V by 6 bases and J by 1 base, and 16 bases separated the two germline ends. Looked up from germline, CDR1 is DFQATT and CDR2 is SNEGSKA (reference sequence). The CDR3 covers 15 residues. The CDR3 here is CSAHPGQYAKNIQYF. As DNA, the CDR3 is TGCAGTGCCCATCCCGGACAGTATGCCAAAAACATTCAGTACTTC.

Many counts were recorded for this clonotype. The CDR3 DNA follows: TGTGCCACCTCGACTAGCGGGGGGCGCAATGAGCAGTTCTTC. This sequence encodes CATSTSGGRNEQFF. This sequence joins TRBV12-3 or TRBV12-4 and TRBJ2-1, with 13 bases that match TRBD2. Trimming cost V 10 bases and J 6 bases; bases outside gene matches: 6. The CDR3 consists of 14 residues.

This clonotype came up many times. The chain has TRBV10-3 and TRBJ2-3; TRBD2 aligns across 7 bases. V shed 4 bases and J 4 bases; nucleotides not matched to a gene: 5. CDR3 length: 14 residues. Germline V gives CDR1 ENHRY, CDR2 SYGVKD. The CDR3 here is CAISGGRESDTQYF. The CDR3 DNA reads TGTGCCATCAGTGGAGGGCGGGAGTCAGATACGCAGTATTTT.

This clonotype was observed at least ten times. The chain is built from TRBV11-1 and TRBJ2-2; 9 bases agree with TRBD2. The CDR3 length is 17 residues. CDR1 is SGHAT, CDR2 FQDESV, per germline (reference sequence). Unmatched junction bases numbered 9, after V lost 5 bases and J lost 2 bases. The CDR3 loop is CASSTRTSGPNTGELFF. The CDR3 DNA is TGTGCCAGCAGCACACGTACTAGCGGGCCTAACACCGGGGAGCTGTTTTTT.

In its sample, this clonotype was seen many times. The V gene is TRBV6-1, the J gene TRBJ2-7; no reliable D call. Germline V gives CDR1 MNHNS, CDR2 SASEGT. The CDR3 covers 13 residues. V lost 6 bases and J 4 bases, leaving 13 bases between the germline ends. The CDR3 DNA sequence: TGTGCCAGCAGCCCTGGTGGGGAATACGAGCAGTACTTC. Its protein is CASSPGGEYEQYF.

This clonotype was detected ten times or more. The chain couples TRBV5-1 to TRBJ2-5; a weak D match, TRBD1 (5 bases). The CDR3 sequence is 14 residues long. Germline CDR1 is SGHRS and CDR2 is YFSETQ. Between the trimmed V and J ends, which lost 4 bases and 1 base, there was a span of 11 bases. CDR3: CASSIDSTQETQYF. CDR3 nucleotide sequence: TGCGCCAGCAGCATAGACAGCACCCAAGAGACCCAGTACTTC.

Ten or more counts support this clonotype. This sequence joins TRBV7-8 and TRBJ2-2, with 10 bases identical to TRBD1. Trimming removed 4 bases from V and 5 bases from J; junction bases left unmatched: 13. This CDR3 is 18 amino acids long. Germline assignment: CDR1 SGHVS and CDR2 FQNEAQ. Here the CDR3 DNA reads TGTGCCAGCAGCTCCCGGGACAGGGGTTCTATGAGGACCGGGGAGCTGTTTTTT. Its translation is CASSSRDRGSMRTGELFF.

In its sample, this clonotype was seen many times. V is TRBV11-2 and J is TRBJ2-5, with 7 bases matching TRBD1. Germline values: CDR1 SGHAT, CDR2 FQNNGV. V was clipped by 1 base and J by 5 bases; unmatched bases: 7. The CDR3 sequence is 15 residues long. The chain's CDR3 is CASSLGTGDGETQYF. CDR3 coding DNA: TGTGCCAGCAGCTTAGGCACAGGGGACGGGGAGACCCAGTACTTC.

This clonotype has more than one count but fewer than ten. The J gene is TRBJ2-2, the V gene TRBV19, with no clear D. CDR3 size: 13 residues. The germline V and J ends were trimmed by 3 bases and 4 bases, with 6 bases remaining between them. Germline CDR1 reads LNHDA; CDR2 reads SQIVND (reference sequence). The CDR3 sequence: CASSMQFTGELFF. In DNA form, the CDR3 reads TGTGCCAGTAGTATGCAGTTCACCGGGGAGCTGTTTTTT.